Presented here are 28 T cell receptor beta chains from one specimen sequenced in a study of blood T cell repertoires in COVID-19. Assay: immunoSEQ multiplex PCR; the TCRdb copy retains only in-frame clones and omits some. Found here are approximately 100,000 clones, roughly 86% of them singletons; the top ten hold about 25%. The sequenced sample consisted of peripheral blood. The source is a human donor in a cohort sampled during active COVID-19.

This clone occurred once. The chain combines TRBV7-2 with TRBJ2-2; TRBD1 agrees at 7 bases. Trimming removed 5 bases from V and 1 base from J; junction bases left unmatched: 7. The germline V gene encodes CDR1 SGHTA and CDR2 FQGNSA. This CDR3 is 16 amino acids long. Here the CDR3 reads CASSPFGQVNTGELFF. Here the CDR3 DNA reads TGTGCCAGCAGCCCCTTCGGACAGGTGAACACCGGGGAGCTGTTTTTT.

This clone showed up many times. The chain employs TRBV11-2 and TRBJ2-1, with a weak D call TRBD2 (7 bases). Trimming left V 5 bases short and J 4 bases short, with 21 bases between. CDR1 and CDR2 (germline): SGHAT, FQNNGV. The CDR3 has 17 residues. This CDR3 is CASSPTPEGGLYNEQFF. DNA of the CDR3: TGTGCCAGCAGCCCCACACCGGAGGGGGGGCTATACAATGAGCAGTTCTTC.

The chain's CDR3 is CASSLNDRAGYTF. CDR3 coding DNA: TGTGCCAGCAGTTTAAATGACAGGGCCGGCTACACCTTC. The chain links TRBV28 to TRBJ1-2, with 7 positions matching TRBD1. The CDR3 loop spans 13 amino acids. Trimming removed 2 bases from V and 8 bases from J; junction bases left unmatched: 5. CDR1 is MDHEN and CDR2 is SYDVKM in the germline V gene.

J is TRBJ2-7 and V is TRBV28; D uncertain. CDR1 is MDHEN and CDR2 is SYDVKM in the germline V gene. The CDR3 is 13 residues long. Trimming shortened V by 7 bases and J by 4 bases, and 14 bases separated the two germline ends. Written as DNA, the CDR3 is TGTGCCAGCACCGGCGGCGTAGGTTACGAGCAGTACTTC. It yields the protein CASTGGVGYEQYF.

A word on this clone: An end of the junction does not agree with germline; a read error may underlie this. Other DNA sequences in this specimen translate into the identical CDR3. This chain uses TRBV12-3 or TRBV12-4 with TRBJ2-7; no clear D. This CDR3 contains 12 residues. The DNA of the CDR3 is TGTGCTAGCAGCCCTTCCGCCTACGAGCAGTACTTC. Translated, it gives CASSPSAYEQYF.

V and J are TRBV5-1 and TRBJ2-7; D uncertain. Trimming left V 4 bases short and J 5 bases short, with 10 bases between. The CDR3 totals 12 residues. The germline CDR1 and CDR2 sequences are SGHRS and YFSETQ. This CDR3 reads CASSGLGDEQYF. DNA for the CDR3: TGCGCCAGCAGCGGATTAGGAGACGAGCAGTACTTC.

This clone was picked up one time. The chain carries TRBV21-1 and TRBJ2-5; TRBD2 reflects the table's D call only, with no check against the DNA. TRBV21-1 is designated a pseudogene. The CDR3 extends over 17 amino acids. The CDR3 spells CASSKGELAGARETQYF. The CDR3 bases are TGTGCCAGCAGCAAAGGAGAACTAGCGGGAGCGAGGGAGACCCAGTACTTC.

This chain joins TRBV7-8 and TRBJ2-2; 7 bases align to TRBD2. CDR1 and CDR2 (germline): SGHVS, FQNEAQ. The CDR3 runs 16 residues. V gave up 5 bases and J gave up 0 bases; unmatched junction bases: 6. The CDR3 sequence: CASSLGGAANTGELFF. The CDR3 DNA follows: TGTGCCAGCAGCCTGGGAGGGGCCGCGAACACCGGGGAGCTGTTTTTT.

The rearrangement joins TRBV28 to TRBJ1-2, with 9 positions matching TRBD1. Trimming cost V 6 bases and J 7 bases; bases outside gene matches: 9. Germline CDR1 reads MDHEN; CDR2 reads SYDVKM. The CDR3 loop spans 14 amino acids. CDR3 nucleotide sequence: TGTGCCAGCAGCCCACAGGGGGCGTCGGGTGGCTACACCTTC. The encoded protein is CASSPQGASGGYTF.

The rearrangement links TRBV24-1 to TRBJ2-1; a weak D match, TRBD2 (5 bases). CDR3 length: 13 amino acids. Deletions cut 7 bases from V and 6 bases from J, with 12 bases between. Per the germline V gene, CDR1 is KGHDR and CDR2 is SFDVKD. The CDR3 reads CATRESGSNEQFF. The CDR3 coding sequence is TGTGCCACCAGAGAAAGCGGTAGCAATGAGCAGTTCTTC.

The chain combines TRBV11-2 with TRBJ1-1; perhaps TRBD1 as D (5 bases). The CDR3 sequence is 15 residues long. Germline V gene data show CDR1 as SGHAT and CDR2 as FQNNGV. Trimming removed 5 bases from V and 1 base from J, with 14 bases in between. The CDR3 sequence: CASSKSRVGNTEAFF. The CDR3, as DNA: TGTGCCAGCAGCAAGAGCAGGGTCGGGAACACTGAAGCTTTCTTT.

This rearrangement joins TRBV19 to TRBJ1-5, with D maybe TRBD1 (5 bases). Trimming removed 7 bases at V and 2 bases at J, with 12 bases between. The germline CDR1 and CDR2 sequences are LNHDA and SQIVND (reference sequence). This CDR3 is 14 amino acids long. CDR3 sequence reads: CASTSTGGNQPQHF. The CDR3 bases are TGTGCCAGTACCTCTACAGGTGGCAATCAGCCCCAGCATTTT.

The chain uses TRBV11-2 and TRBJ2-3, with D tentatively TRBD2 (6 bases). Per the germline V gene, CDR1 is SGHAT and CDR2 is FQNNGV. Trimming removed 1 base at V and 5 bases at J, with 10 bases between. The CDR3 is made up of 14 amino acids. The CDR3 here is CASSLVPGEDTQYF. The DNA for the CDR3 is TGTGCCAGCAGCTTAGTCCCGGGGGAAGATACGCAGTATTTT. The full variable domain, its missing parts supplied by reference TRBV11-2 and TRBJ2-3, is EAGVAQSPRYKIIEKRQSVAFWCNPISGHATLYWYQQILGQGPKLLIQFQNNGVVDDSQLPKDRFSAERLKGVDSTLKIQPAKLEDSAVYLCASSLVPGEDTQYFGPGTRLTVL.

CDR3 loop: CASSRPASGSNEQFF. The CDR3 bases are TGTGCCAGCAGCCGCCCTGCTAGCGGGAGCAATGAGCAGTTCTTC. The rearrangement links TRBV7-9 to TRBJ2-1; 10 bases are shared with TRBD2. The V gene end was trimmed by 5 bases and the J gene end by 6 bases; junction bases not matched to a gene: 7. The CDR3 consists of 15 residues. Germline CDR1 reads SEHNR; CDR2 reads FQNEAQ (reference sequence).

This sequence joins TRBV7-9 and TRBJ2-1; D possibly corresponds to TRBD1 (5 bases). The CDR3 totals 15 residues. V was cut by 1 base and J by 6 bases, with 13 bases left in between. In germline, CDR1 is SEHNR, CDR2 FQNEAQ (reference sequence). CDR3 sequence: CASSLEGVGGNEQFF. CDR3 sequence (DNA): TGTGCCAGCAGCTTAGAAGGGGTAGGCGGCAATGAGCAGTTCTTC.

The genes are TRBV9 and TRBJ2-3, with D unclear. V lost 0 bases and J 1 base, leaving 6 bases between the germline ends. Looked up from germline, CDR1 is SGDLS and CDR2 is YYNGEE. CDR3 size: 14 residues. The CDR3 DNA reads TGTGCCAGCAGCGTAGCACCGGGCACAGATACGCAGTATTTT. It specifies CASSVAPGTDTQYF.

CDR3 in amino acids: CASSLLGTGYNEQFF. CDR3 sequence (DNA): TGTGCCAGCAGTTTACTCGGGACTGGATACAATGAGCAGTTCTTC. V gene TRBV28 combines with J gene TRBJ2-1, with a possible D match to TRBD2 (6 bases). Germline V gene lookup returns CDR1 MDHEN and CDR2 SYDVKM. V was cut by 2 bases and J by 4 bases, with 12 bases left in between. This CDR3 comprises 15 residues.

The chain joins TRBV19 to TRBJ2-7; 10 bases fit TRBD1. Trimming cost V 1 base and J 7 bases; bases outside gene matches: 10. The CDR3 is made up of 16 amino acids. Germline CDR1 and CDR2: LNHDA and SQIVND (reference sequence). The CDR3, as DNA: TGTGCCAGTAGTATAGGTTCCGGGACAGGGGCACGGGAGCAGTACTTC. Residues: CASSIGSGTGAREQYF.

V usage is TRBV24-1 and J usage is TRBJ2-1; 7 bases are a match to TRBD1. Trimming removed 4 bases from V and 0 bases from J; junction bases left unmatched: 2. The CDR3 spans 15 residues. CDR1 and CDR2 from the germline V gene are KGHDR and SFDVKD. The CDR3 sequence: CATSETGSSYNEQFF. CDR3 sequence (DNA): TGTGCCACCAGTGAGACAGGGAGCTCCTACAATGAGCAGTTCTTC.

The sample holds one count of this clone. This chain joins TRBV9 and TRBJ2-1; D may be TRBD1 (5 bases). In germline, CDR1 is SGDLS, CDR2 YYNGEE. CDR3 size: 15 residues. Trimming shortened V by 3 bases and J by 4 bases, and 14 bases separated the two germline ends. The CDR3 region is CASSAHLDRYNEQFF. CDR3 DNA: TGTGCCAGCAGCGCCCACCTTGACAGATACAATGAGCAGTTCTTC.

DNA for the CDR3: TGTGCCAGCAGCGCTAGTTCCCACGGAAACTATGGCTACACCTTC. Its protein is CASSASSHGNYGYTF. This rearrangement joins TRBV9 to TRBJ1-2; unclear D gene. CDR3 length: 15 amino acids. From germline, CDR1 is SGDLS and CDR2 YYNGEE. The V and J ends lost 3 bases and 2 bases respectively, with 14 bases between them. Together with reference TRBV9 and TRBJ1-2, the CDR3 gives the full variable domain: DSGVTQTPKHLITATGQRVTLRCSPRSGDLSVYWYQQSLDQGLQFLIQYYNGEERAKGNILERFSAQQFPDLHSELNLSSLELGDSALYFCASSASSHGNYGYTFGSGTRLTVV.

The chain joins TRBV5-4 to TRBJ2-1, with 10 bases that match TRBD2. J was trimmed by 8 bases and V by 0 bases; bases with no gene match: 11. Per germline, CDR1 SGHNT and CDR2 YYREEE (reference sequence). The CDR3 consists of 17 residues. The CDR3 loop reads CASSLGLKAGGGDEQFF. CDR3 sequence (DNA): TGTGCCAGCAGCTTGGGCCTAAAAGCGGGAGGGGGCGATGAGCAGTTCTTC.

This clone was found once. The rearrangement uses TRBV24-1 and TRBJ2-5; 10 bases are a match to TRBD1. Germline CDR1 reads KGHDR; CDR2 reads SFDVKD. The J segment lost 4 bases and the V segment lost 4 bases, leaving 2 bases of the junction unmatched. There are 14 residues in the CDR3. The CDR3 bases are TGTGCCACCAGTGAGACAGGGGGCGGAGAGACCCAGTACTTC. This gives the protein CATSETGGGETQYF.

This clone was observed once. The rearrangement joins TRBV30 to TRBJ1-2; 8 nucleotides agree with TRBD1. Germline V gene sequence: CDR1 GTSNPN, CDR2 SVGIG (reference sequence). V lost 1 base, J lost 9 bases, and 7 bases stayed unmatched. This CDR3 has 13 amino acids. The CDR3, as DNA: TGTGCCTGGAGTGCCCAGGGGGCTCGTAGCTACACCTTC. This gives the protein CAWSAQGARSYTF.

CDR3 in DNA: TGTGCCAGCAGCTGGCCGGGACAGGGAGGGGACACTGAAGCTTTCTTT. This encodes CASSWPGQGGDTEAFF. The chain carries TRBV5-6 and TRBJ1-1; 9 bases fit TRBD1. The CDR3 spans 16 residues. Germline CDR1 and CDR2: SGHDT and YYEEEE. The ends lost 3 bases at V and 3 bases at J; junction bases unmatched: 9.

The chain is built from TRBV5-1 and TRBJ2-3, with TRBD2 matching over 7 bases. Per the germline V gene, CDR1 is SGHRS and CDR2 is YFSETQ. This CDR3 is 13 amino acids long. The J segment lost 6 bases and the V segment lost 6 bases, leaving 7 bases of the junction unmatched. The CDR3 here is CASTRGEGDTQYF. CDR3 nucleotides: TGCGCCAGCACCCGGGGGGAGGGTGATACGCAGTATTTT.

In nucleotides, the CDR3 is TGTGCCAGCAGCTTTTTAGCGGGAGTCATTGGTAATGAGCAGTTCTTC. Residues: CASSFLAGVIGNEQFF. V gene TRBV11-2 combines with J gene TRBJ2-1; TRBD2 agrees at 9 bases. CDR1 and CDR2 (germline): SGHAT, FQNNGV. V shed 3 bases, J shed 7 bases, and the junction held 10 bases outside the gene matches. The CDR3 runs to 16 residues. Full variable domain (remainder filled in from reference TRBV11-2 and TRBJ2-1): EAGVAQSPRYKIIEKRQSVAFWCNPISGHATLYWYQQILGQGPKLLIQFQNNGVVDDSQLPKDRFSAERLKGVDSTLKIQPAKLEDSAVYLCASSFLAGVIGNEQFFGPGTRLTVL.

The J gene is TRBJ2-5, the V gene TRBV10-2; 8 bases align to TRBD2. The CDR3 consists of 13 residues. J lost 5 bases, V lost 7 bases, and 6 bases had no gene match. Germline V gives CDR1 WSHSY, CDR2 SAAADI. CDR3 nucleotide sequence: TGCGCCAGCACCAGTAGCGGGGTCGAGACCCAGTACTTC. The encoded protein is CASTSSGVETQYF.